A selection of T cell receptor beta chains follows, all from one sample in a study of spatial heterogeneity in lung cancer. TCRdb passed the 5' RACE reads through MiXCR, listing each CDR3 protein once. The table has tens of thousands of distinct CDR3 sequences, less than 15% seen once. Here the sequenced sample was PBMCs, taken at surgery. Receptors originate from a male donor with early-stage non-small cell lung cancer. CDR3s include the opening cysteine and the closing phenylalanine or tryptophan. D genes are given only for firm matches. Clone size is shown for a subset of rows, as once, few, many or a class of expanded clone.

clone size	D gene	V gene	J gene	CDR3 protein	CDR3 DNA
few	.	TRBV18	TRBJ2-7	CASSRDFQSSYEQYF	TGTGCCAGCTCACGGGACTTTCAGAGCTCCTACGAGCAGTACTTC
few	.	TRBV25-1	TRBJ2-1	CASSQRQFYEQFF	TGTGCCAGCAGCCAGCGACAGTTCTATGAGCAGTTCTTC
.	.	TRBV5-1	TRBJ1-1	CASSLIAQPNTEAFF	TGCGCCAGCAGCTTGATAGCACAGCCAAACACTGAAGCTTTCTTT
few	TRBD2	TRBV11-2	TRBJ2-1	CASSTTTSGTSGYNEQFF	TGTGCCAGCAGCACAACTACATCCGGGACTAGCGGGTACAATGAGCAGTTCTTC
.	.	TRBV6-5	TRBJ2-2	CASSYTTILLTGELFF	TGTGCCAGCAGTTACACCACAATCCTCTTAACCGGGGAGCTGTTTTTT
many	TRBD1	TRBV6-2/TRBV6-3	TRBJ1-1	CASSGQGRGTEAFF	TGTGCCAGCAGTGGACAGGGAAGAGGGACTGAAGCTTTCTTT
.	.	TRBV7-9	TRBJ2-3	CASSSLGMGDTDPQYF	TGTGCCAGCAGCTCGCTCGGTATGGGAGACACAGATCCGCAGTATTTT
many	TRBD1	TRBV24-1	TRBJ1-5	CATSDPRTGQPQHF	TGTGCCACCAGTGATCCCCGGACAGGACAGCCCCAGCATTTT
.	.	TRBV3-1	TRBJ1-3	CASSQGRNSGNTIYF	TGTGCCAGCAGCCAAGGAAGGAACTCTGGAAACACCATATATTTT
.	TRBD1	TRBV12-3/TRBV12-4	TRBJ2-7	CASSETGGNYEQYF	TGTGCCAGCAGTGAGACAGGGGGCAACTACGAGCAGTACTTC
.	TRBD1	TRBV30	TRBJ1-1	CACRDRNTEAFF	TGTGCCTGCCGGGACAGGAACACTGAAGCTTTCTTT
.	.	TRBV9	TRBJ2-6	CASSSNLDSGANVLTF	TGTGCCAGCAGCTCAAATCTCGACTCTGGGGCCAACGTCCTGACTTTC
.	.	TRBV19	TRBJ1-2	CASSIYRLGYGYTF	TGTGCCAGTAGTATTTACAGGCTTGGCTATGGCTACACCTTC
.	.	TRBV6-5	TRBJ1-4	CASSGGQPNEKLFF	TGTGCCAGCAGTGGCGGACAGCCTAATGAAAAACTGTTTTTT
many	TRBD1	TRBV12-3/TRBV12-4	TRBJ1-1	CASSPDTGAVTEAFF	TGTGCCAGCAGTCCGGATACAGGGGCGGTCACTGAAGCTTTCTTT
many	.	TRBV18	TRBJ2-1	CASSPPGLPLNYNEQFF	TGTGCCAGCTCACCCCCTGGACTCCCCCTTAACTACAATGAGCAGTTCTTC
many	.	TRBV19	TRBJ2-1	CATTRVLGSYNEQFF	TGTGCCACCACAAGGGTCTTAGGCTCCTACAATGAGCAGTTCTTC
many	TRBD1	TRBV5-5	TRBJ2-7	CASSSRQGYEQYF	TGTGCCAGCAGCTCCCGACAGGGCTACGAGCAGTACTTC
.	.	TRBV18	TRBJ1-1	CASSPPVTYQFEAFF	TGTGCCAGCTCACCACCGGTGACGTACCAGTTTGAAGCTTTCTTT
many	TRBD2	TRBV4-3	TRBJ2-1	CASSQDASGRTVNEQFF	TGCGCCAGCAGCCAAGACGCTAGCGGGAGAACCGTCAATGAGCAGTTCTTC
few	.	TRBV5-4	TRBJ2-7	CASSSRRGRDEQYF	TGTGCCAGCAGCTCCCGAAGGGGCCGGGACGAGCAGTACTTC
many	.	TRBV2	TRBJ2-7	CASGRDSRSYEQYF	TGTGCCAGCGGCCGGGACTCCCGCTCCTACGAGCAGTACTTC
many	TRBD2	TRBV6-5	TRBJ2-1	CASSYTSMGGDEQFF	TGTGCCAGCAGTTATACTAGCATGGGGGGGGATGAGCAGTTCTTC
many	TRBD2	TRBV20-1	TRBJ2-1	CSARGPRVAGAYNEQFF	TGCAGTGCTAGGGGACCAAGGGTAGCGGGAGCCTACAATGAGCAGTTCTTC
many	.	TRBV24-1	TRBJ2-3	CATSEGATDTQYF	TGTGCCACCAGTGAGGGGGCCACAGATACGCAGTATTTT
.	.	TRBV5-1	TRBJ1-2	CASSLEASNYGYTF	TGCGCCAGCAGCTTGGAGGCGTCGAACTATGGCTACACCTTC
.	TRBD2	TRBV4-1	TRBJ2-5	CASSLGLDSGRETQYF	TGCGCCAGCAGCCTAGGGTTAGACAGCGGGAGGGAGACCCAGTACTTC
few	TRBD1	TRBV5-4	TRBJ2-6	CASSFSGQATSGANVLTF	TGTGCCAGCAGCTTTTCGGGACAGGCCACCTCTGGGGCCAACGTCCTGACTTTC
few	.	TRBV4-3	TRBJ1-3	CASSQDGKVGNTIYF	TGCGCCAGCAGCCAAGATGGAAAGGTCGGAAACACCATATATTTT
many	TRBD1	TRBV13	TRBJ2-1	CASSLGGGGEQFF	TGTGCCAGCAGCTTAGGAGGGGGCGGTGAGCAGTTCTTC
.	.	TRBV18	TRBJ2-2	CASSPLADTGELFF	TGTGCCAGCTCCCCCCTGGCGGACACCGGGGAGCTGTTTTTT
few	TRBD1	TRBV5-1	TRBJ1-1	CASSTRTGNTEAFF	TGCGCCAGCAGCACCCGGACAGGGAACACTGAAGCTTTCTTT
many	TRBD1	TRBV2	TRBJ2-5	CASRGQGVQETQYF	TGTGCCAGCAGGGGACAGGGCGTCCAAGAGACCCAGTACTTC
many	.	TRBV2	TRBJ2-5	CASTLYQETQYF	TGTGCCAGCACTTTGTACCAAGAGACCCAGTACTTC
few	.	TRBV19	TRBJ1-5	CASRGQYSNQPQHF	TGTGCCAGTAGGGGACAATATAGCAATCAGCCCCAGCATTTT
.	.	TRBV6-5	TRBJ1-3	CASARSSGNTIYF	TGTGCCAGCGCGCGTTCCTCTGGAAACACCATATATTTT
many	.	TRBV18	TRBJ2-7	CASSPPGLEQYF	TGTGCCAGCTCACCACCCGGGTTGGAGCAGTACTTC
many	TRBD2	TRBV11-3	TRBJ2-1	CASSLAGTSGPNEQFF	TGTGCCAGCAGCTTAGCGGGGACTAGCGGGCCCAATGAGCAGTTCTTC
few	TRBD2	TRBV19	TRBJ2-5	CASSTGLATQETQYF	TGTGCCAGTAGTACAGGACTAGCGACTCAAGAGACCCAGTACTTC
.	.	TRBV6-2/TRBV6-3	TRBJ2-7	CASSYGGGSYEQYF	TGTGCCAGCAGTTACGGTGGGGGTTCCTACGAGCAGTACTTC
few	.	TRBV29-1	TRBJ2-7	CSVGGGSEQYF	TGCAGCGTTGGGGGCGGAAGTGAGCAGTACTTC
few	.	TRBV20-1	TRBJ1-1	CSARLRTGTRF	TGCAGTGCTAGATTAAGAACGGGGACTCGATTT
.	.	TRBV12-5	TRBJ2-7	CASGQGGYEQYF	TGTGCTAGTGGCCAGGGGGGGTACGAGCAGTACTTC
.	TRBD2	TRBV12-3/TRBV12-4	TRBJ2-3	CASRLLTSGNPYF	TGTGCCAGCAGACTCCTGACTAGCGGGAATCCGTATTTT
many	.	TRBV27	TRBJ2-7	CASSQRAGDEQYF	TGTGCCAGCAGTCAACGTGCCGGGGACGAGCAGTACTTC
few	TRBD2	TRBV24-1	TRBJ2-5	CATPYKGGRKTQYF	TGTGCCACACCCTATAAGGGAGGGAGGAAGACCCAGTACTTC
many	.	TRBV7-9	TRBJ2-7	CASSFLPNSYEQYF	TGTGCCAGCAGCTTTCTCCCTAACTCCTACGAGCAGTACTTC
many	.	TRBV20-1	TRBJ1-2	CSASYHSNYGYTF	TGCAGTGCTAGTTATCACAGCAACTATGGCTACACCTTC
few	.	TRBV6-6	TRBJ2-3	CASSSFGTDTQYF	TGTGCCAGCAGTTCGTTCGGGACAGATACGCAGTATTTT
.	.	TRBV29-1	TRBJ2-5	CSVEDLGMPETQYF	TGCAGCGTTGAAGATCTAGGGATGCCGGAGACCCAGTACTTC
.	.	TRBV18	TRBJ1-2	CASSPGRANYGYTF	TGTGCCAGCTCACCGGGGCGAGCTAACTATGGCTACACCTTC
few	TRBD1	TRBV4-1	TRBJ1-1	CASSPGQGPVSRAFF	TGCGCCAGCAGCCCCGGACAGGGCCCAGTCAGTAGAGCTTTCTTT
few	TRBD1	TRBV28	TRBJ1-2	CASSPAGTAHGYTF	TGTGCCAGCAGTCCGGCGGGGACAGCACATGGCTACACCTTC